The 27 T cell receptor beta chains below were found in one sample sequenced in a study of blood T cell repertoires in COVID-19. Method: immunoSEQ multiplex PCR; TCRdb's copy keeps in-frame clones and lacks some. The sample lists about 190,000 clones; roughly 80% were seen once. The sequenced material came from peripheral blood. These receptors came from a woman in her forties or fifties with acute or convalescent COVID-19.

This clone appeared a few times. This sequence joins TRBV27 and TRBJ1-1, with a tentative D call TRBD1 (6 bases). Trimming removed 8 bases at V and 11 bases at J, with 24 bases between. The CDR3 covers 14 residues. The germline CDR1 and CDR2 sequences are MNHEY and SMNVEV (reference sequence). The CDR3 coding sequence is TGTGCCAGCCAACTACAGGGAGGGTCGATACGCGCTTTCTTT. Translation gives CASQLQGGSIRAFF.

For the CDR3, the DNA is TGTGCCAGCAGTTATGAACCGGGACAGGGGCACTACGAGCAGTACTTC. Translating it yields CASSYEPGQGHYEQYF. V is TRBV6-2 or TRBV6-3 and J is TRBJ2-7, with 10 bases matching TRBD1. Per the germline V gene, CDR1 is MNHEY and CDR2 is SVGEGT. J gave up 3 bases and V 3 bases, and 8 bases lay outside the gene matches. The CDR3 length is 16 residues.

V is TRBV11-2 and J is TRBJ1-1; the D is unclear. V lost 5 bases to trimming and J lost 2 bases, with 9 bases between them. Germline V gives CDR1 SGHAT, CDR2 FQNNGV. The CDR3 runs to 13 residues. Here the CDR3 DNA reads TGTGCCAGCAGCCCGAGCTATAACACTGAAGCTTTCTTT. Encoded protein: CASSPSYNTEAFF.

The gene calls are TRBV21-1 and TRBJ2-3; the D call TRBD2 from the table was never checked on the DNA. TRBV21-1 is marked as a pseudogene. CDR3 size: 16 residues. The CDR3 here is CASSSPRITSTDTQYF. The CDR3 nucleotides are TGTGCCAGCAGTTCCCCCCGAATAACTAGCACAGATACGCAGTATTTT.

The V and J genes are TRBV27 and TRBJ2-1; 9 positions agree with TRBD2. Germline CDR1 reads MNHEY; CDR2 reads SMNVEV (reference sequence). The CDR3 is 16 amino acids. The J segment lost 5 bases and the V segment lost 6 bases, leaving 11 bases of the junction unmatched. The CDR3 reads CASRGPRGGRDNEQFF. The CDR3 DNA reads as TGTGCCAGCAGAGGACCGCGGGGGGGCCGAGACAATGAGCAGTTCTTC.

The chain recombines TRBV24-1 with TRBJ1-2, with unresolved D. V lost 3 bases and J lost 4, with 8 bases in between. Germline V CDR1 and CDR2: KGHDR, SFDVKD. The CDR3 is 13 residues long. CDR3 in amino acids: CATSDPRVYGYTF. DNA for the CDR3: TGTGCCACCAGTGATCCTCGGGTCTATGGCTACACCTTC.

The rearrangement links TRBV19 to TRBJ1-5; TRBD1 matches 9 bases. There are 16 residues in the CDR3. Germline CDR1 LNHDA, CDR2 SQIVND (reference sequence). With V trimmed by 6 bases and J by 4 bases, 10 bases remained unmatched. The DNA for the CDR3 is TGTGCCAGTAGGAGAACCGGACAGGGGTGGAATCAGCCCCAGCATTTT. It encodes CASRRTGQGWNQPQHF. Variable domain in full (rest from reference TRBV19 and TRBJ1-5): DGGITQSPKYLFRKEGQNVTLSCEQNLNHDAMYWYRQDPGQGLRLIYYSQIVNDFQKGDIAEGYSVSREKKESFPLTVTSAQKNPTAFYLCASRRTGQGWNQPQHFGDGTRLSIL.

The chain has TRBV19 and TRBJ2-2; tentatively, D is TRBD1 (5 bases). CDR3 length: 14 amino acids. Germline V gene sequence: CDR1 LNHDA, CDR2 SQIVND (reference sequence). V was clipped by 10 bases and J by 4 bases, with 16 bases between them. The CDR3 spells CATQGQPLTGELFF. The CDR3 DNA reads TGTGCCACCCAGGGCCAGCCACTCACCGGGGAGCTGTTTTTT.

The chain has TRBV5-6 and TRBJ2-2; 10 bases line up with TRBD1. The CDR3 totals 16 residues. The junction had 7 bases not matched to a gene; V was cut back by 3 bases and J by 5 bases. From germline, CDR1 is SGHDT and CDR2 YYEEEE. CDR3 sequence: CASSSGTGAETGELFF. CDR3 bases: TGTGCCAGCAGCTCGGGGACAGGGGCGGAGACCGGGGAGCTGTTTTTT.

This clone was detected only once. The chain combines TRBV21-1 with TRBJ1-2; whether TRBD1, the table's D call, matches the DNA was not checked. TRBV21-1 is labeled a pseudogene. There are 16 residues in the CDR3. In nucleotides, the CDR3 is TGTGCCAGCAGCAAACGTGGCGGACAGGGCCTCTATGGCTACACCTTC. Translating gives CASSKRGGQGLYGYTF.

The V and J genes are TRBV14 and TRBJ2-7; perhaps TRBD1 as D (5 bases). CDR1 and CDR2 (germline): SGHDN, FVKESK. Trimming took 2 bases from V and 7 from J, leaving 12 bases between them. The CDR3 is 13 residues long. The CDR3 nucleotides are TGTGCCAGCAGCCAACCGTCAGGGAAGGAGCAGTACTTC. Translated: CASSQPSGKEQYF. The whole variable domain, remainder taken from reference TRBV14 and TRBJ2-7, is EAGVTQFPSHSVIEKGQTVTLRCDPISGHDNLYWYRRVMGKEIKFLLHFVKESKQDESGMPNNRFLAERTGGTYSTLKVQPAELEDSGVYFCASSQPSGKEQYFGPGTRLTVT.

The CDR3 bases are TGTGCCAGCAGCCAAGATCCTAGCGGGGGGTACACAGATACGCAGTATTTT. Translated: CASSQDPSGGYTDTQYF. The chain employs TRBV4-2 and TRBJ2-3, with 11 bases aligning to TRBD2. CDR1 and CDR2 (germline): LGHNA, YNFKEQ. The CDR3 extends over 17 amino acids. Trimming at V came to 0 bases and at J to 2 bases, leaving 4 bases not matched to a gene.

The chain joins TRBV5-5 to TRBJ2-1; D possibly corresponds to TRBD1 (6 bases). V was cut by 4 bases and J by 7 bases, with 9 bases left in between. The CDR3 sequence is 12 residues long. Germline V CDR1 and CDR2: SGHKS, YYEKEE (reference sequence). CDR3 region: CASSRTGNEQFF. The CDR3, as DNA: TGTGCCAGCAGCCGTACAGGGAATGAGCAGTTCTTC.

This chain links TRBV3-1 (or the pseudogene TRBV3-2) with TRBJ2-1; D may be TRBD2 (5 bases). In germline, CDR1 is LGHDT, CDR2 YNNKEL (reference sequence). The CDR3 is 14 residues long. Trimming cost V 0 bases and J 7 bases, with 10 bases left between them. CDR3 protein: CASSQDLRANEQFF. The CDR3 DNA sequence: TGTGCCAGCAGCCAAGATCTGAGGGCTAATGAGCAGTTCTTC.

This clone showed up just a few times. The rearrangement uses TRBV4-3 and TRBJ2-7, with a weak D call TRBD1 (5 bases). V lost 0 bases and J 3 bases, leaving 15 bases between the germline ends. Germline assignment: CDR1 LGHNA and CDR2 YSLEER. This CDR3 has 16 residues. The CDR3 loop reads CASSQDFTSQGYEQYF. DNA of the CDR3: TGCGCCAGCAGCCAAGACTTCACATCGCAGGGCTACGAGCAGTACTTC.

The chain's CDR3 is CAISVRSGDTQYF. The CDR3 coding sequence is TGTGCCATCAGTGTTCGGAGTGGGGATACGCAGTATTTT. The genes are TRBV10-3 and TRBJ2-3; D not certain. CDR1 is ENHRY, CDR2 SYGVKD, per germline. Deletions cut 4 bases from V and 6 bases from J, with 11 bases between. The CDR3 runs 13 residues.

CDR3 in amino acids: CASSPLQAYSNQPQHF. The CDR3 DNA is TGTGCCAGCTCACCACTTCAGGCCTATAGCAATCAGCCCCAGCATTTT. V usage is TRBV18 and J usage is TRBJ1-5; no definite D call. Germline V gene sequence: CDR1 KGHSH, CDR2 LQKENI. V was shortened by 1 base and J by 0 bases, with 10 bases between the two germline ends. The CDR3 contains 16 residues.

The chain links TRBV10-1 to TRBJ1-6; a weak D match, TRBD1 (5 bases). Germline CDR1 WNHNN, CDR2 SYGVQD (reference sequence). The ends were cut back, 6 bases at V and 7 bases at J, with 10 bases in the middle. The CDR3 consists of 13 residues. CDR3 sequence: CASRSGWNSPLHF. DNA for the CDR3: TGCGCCAGCAGGTCAGGGTGGAATTCACCCCTCCACTTT.

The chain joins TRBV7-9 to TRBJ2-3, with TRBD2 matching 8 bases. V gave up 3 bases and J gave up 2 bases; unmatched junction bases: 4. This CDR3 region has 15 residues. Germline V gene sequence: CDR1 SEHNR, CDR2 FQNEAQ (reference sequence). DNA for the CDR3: TGTGCCAGCAGCTTTCTAGCGGGTAACACAGATACGCAGTATTTT. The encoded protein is CASSFLAGNTDTQYF. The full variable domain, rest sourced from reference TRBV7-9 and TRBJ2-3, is DTGVSQNPRHKITKRGQNVTFRCDPISEHNRLYWYRQTLGQGPEFLTYFQNEAQLEKSRLLSDRFSAERPKGSFSTLEIQRTEQGDSAMYLCASSFLAGNTDTQYFGPGTRLTVL.

CDR3 DNA sequence: TGTGCCATCCGTCAACAGGGTGGGAGTAGCGATGTGGAGCAGTTCTTC. Protein: CAIRQQGGSSDVEQFF. The chain joins TRBV10-3 to TRBJ2-1, with a weak D call TRBD1 (6 bases). The V end was cut by 8 bases, the J end by 10 bases, with 27 bases between. The CDR3 has 16 residues. The germline CDR1 and CDR2 sequences are ENHRY and SYGVKD.

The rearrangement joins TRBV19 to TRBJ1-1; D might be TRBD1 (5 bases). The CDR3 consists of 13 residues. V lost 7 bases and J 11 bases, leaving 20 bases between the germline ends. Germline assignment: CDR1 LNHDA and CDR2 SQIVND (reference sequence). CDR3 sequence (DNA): TGTGCCAGTACCCAAAATGCGGGGCGAACGGCTTTCTTT. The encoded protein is CASTQNAGRTAFF.

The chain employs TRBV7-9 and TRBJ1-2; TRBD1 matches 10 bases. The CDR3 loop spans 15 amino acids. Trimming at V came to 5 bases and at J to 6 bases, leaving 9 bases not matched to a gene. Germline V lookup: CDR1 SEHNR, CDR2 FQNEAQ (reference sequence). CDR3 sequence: CASSPHRQGADGYTF. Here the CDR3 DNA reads TGTGCCAGCAGCCCCCACCGACAGGGGGCTGATGGCTACACCTTC.

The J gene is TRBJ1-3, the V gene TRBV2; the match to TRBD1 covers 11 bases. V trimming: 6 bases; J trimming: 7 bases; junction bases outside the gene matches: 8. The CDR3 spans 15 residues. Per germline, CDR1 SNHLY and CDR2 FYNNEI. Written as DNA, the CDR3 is TGTGCCAGCAGGGGACAGGGGGGCCCCAAGAACACCATATATTTT. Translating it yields CASRGQGGPKNTIYF.

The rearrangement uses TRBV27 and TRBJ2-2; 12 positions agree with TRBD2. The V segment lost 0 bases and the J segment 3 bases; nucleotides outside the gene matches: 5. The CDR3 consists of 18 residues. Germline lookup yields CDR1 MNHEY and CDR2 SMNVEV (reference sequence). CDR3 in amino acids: CASSLSASGRAHTGELFF. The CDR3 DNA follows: TGTGCCAGCAGTTTATCTGCTAGCGGGAGGGCCCACACCGGGGAGCTGTTTTTT.

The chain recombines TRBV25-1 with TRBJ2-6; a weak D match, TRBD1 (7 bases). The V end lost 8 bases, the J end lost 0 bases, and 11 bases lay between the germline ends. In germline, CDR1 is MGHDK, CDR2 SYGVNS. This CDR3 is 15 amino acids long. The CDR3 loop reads CASSQGGSGANVLTF. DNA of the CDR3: TGTGCCAGCTCGCAGGGGGGCTCTGGGGCCAACGTCCTGACTTTC.

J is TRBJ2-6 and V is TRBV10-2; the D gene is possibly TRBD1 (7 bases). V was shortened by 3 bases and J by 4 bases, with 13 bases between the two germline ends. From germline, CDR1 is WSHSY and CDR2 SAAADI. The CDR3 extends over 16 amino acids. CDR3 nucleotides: TGCGCCAGCAGTGACCCAGGGGGGTCGGGGGCCAACGTCCTGACTTTC. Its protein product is CASSDPGGSGANVLTF.

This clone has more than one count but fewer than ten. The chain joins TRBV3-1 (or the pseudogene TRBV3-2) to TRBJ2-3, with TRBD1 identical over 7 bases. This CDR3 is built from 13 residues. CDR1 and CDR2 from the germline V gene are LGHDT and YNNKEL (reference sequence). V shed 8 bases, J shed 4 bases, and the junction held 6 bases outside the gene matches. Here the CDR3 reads CASATGEADTQYF. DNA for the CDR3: TGTGCCAGCGCCACAGGGGAAGCAGATACGCAGTATTTT.